Listed here are 3 T cell receptor beta chains from one sample, sequenced in a study of cytomegalovirus exposure and HLA in healthy donors. TCRdb's copy holds only in-frame clones and misses some; the assay was immunoSEQ multiplex PCR. This table holds about 140,000 clones, about nine tenths found once. Sequencing was done on a sample of PBMCs. The receptors derive from a man aged 18 to 30 in good health and CMV-seronegative.

The rearrangement joins TRBV5-1 to TRBJ2-1; a possible D gene is TRBD2 (5 bases). Germline V CDR1 and CDR2: SGHRS, YFSETQ. V was shortened by 4 bases and J by 9 bases, with 14 bases between the two germline ends. CDR3 length: 13 residues. The chain's CDR3 is CASSPWTAAEQFF. The CDR3 nucleotides are TGCGCCAGCAGCCCCTGGACTGCCGCTGAGCAGTTCTTC.

The V gene is TRBV6-5, the J gene TRBJ2-1; weak D call: TRBD2 (5 bases). V lost 2 bases to trimming and J lost 9 bases, with 14 bases between them. This CDR3 comprises 14 residues. Germline CDR1 reads MNHEY; CDR2 reads SVGAGI. The CDR3 region has the DNA TGTGCCAGCAGTTACGCCGCTGGAGCGGCTGAGCAGTTCTTC. This translates into CASSYAAGAAEQFF.

The CDR3 is CSAGQDTQYF. CDR3 nucleotides: TGCAGTGCTGGACAAGATACGCAGTATTTT. The chain recombines TRBV20-1 with TRBJ2-3, with a possible D match to TRBD1 (5 bases). Per the germline V gene, CDR1 is DFQATT and CDR2 is SNEGSKA (reference sequence). The CDR3 runs 10 residues. Trimming took off 5 bases at V and 5 bases at J, with 5 bases between the two ends.